The TCR beta chain under discussion was sequenced for a study of blood T cell repertoires in COVID-19. Method: immunoSEQ multiplex PCR; TCRdb's copy keeps in-frame clones and lacks some. The repertoire holds fewer than 200,000 clones, with almost 85% as singletons. Trimming removed 3 bases from V and 3 bases from J, with 15 bases in between. This CDR3 has 16 residues. Germline V gene data show CDR1 as MNHEY and CDR2 as SVGAGI. Seattle patients were enrolled during active infection and followed longitudinally. The sequencing sample was made of peripheral blood. The rearrangement joins TRBV6-5 to TRBJ1-3; weak D call: TRBD1 (5 bases). This clonotype was sampled from a woman over 75 with COVID-19, enrolled during active disease. The CDR3 DNA reads TGTGCCAGCAGTTATTCCAGGGTACCGTTTGGAAACACCATATATTTT. Amino acid sequence: CASSYSRVPFGNTIYF.